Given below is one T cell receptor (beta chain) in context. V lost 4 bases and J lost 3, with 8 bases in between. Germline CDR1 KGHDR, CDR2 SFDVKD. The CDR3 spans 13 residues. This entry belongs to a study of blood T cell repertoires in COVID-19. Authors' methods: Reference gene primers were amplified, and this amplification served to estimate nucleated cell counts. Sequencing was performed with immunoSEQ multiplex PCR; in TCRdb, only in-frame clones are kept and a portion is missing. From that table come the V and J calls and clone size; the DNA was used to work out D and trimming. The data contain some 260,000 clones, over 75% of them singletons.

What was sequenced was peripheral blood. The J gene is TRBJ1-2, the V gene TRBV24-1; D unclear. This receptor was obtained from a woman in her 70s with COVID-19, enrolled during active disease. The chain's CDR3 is CATSEGGDYGYTF. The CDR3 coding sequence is TGTGCCACCAGTGAAGGCGGAGACTATGGCTACACCTTC.